These T cell receptor beta chains were read from a single sample in a study of CD8+CD57+ T cells in acquired aplastic anemia. TCRdb analysed the reads with MiXCR anew, one entry per CDR3 protein. The profile shows 200,000 or so distinct CDR3 sequences, roughly 64% of them singletons. The specimen sequenced was sorted CD4+, CD8+, or CD8+CD57+ T cells (not recorded which) from PBMCs. The receptor source for this set is a human donor with severe aplastic anemia or a healthy control (not recorded which). Both conserved end residues are part of each CDR3. D genes are given only for firm matches. Size is omitted from some rows. Given values are once, few, many or a class for expanded clones.

v_call	j_call	clone_size	d_call	cdr3_aa	cdr3_nt
TRBV28	TRBJ2-1	few	TRBD1	CASRPGTGGGNEQFF	TGTGCCAGCAGACCCGGGACAGGGGGCGGGAATGAGCAGTTCTTC
TRBV10-2	TRBJ2-3	once	TRBD2	CASKRTSATDTQYF	TGCGCCAGCAAGAGGACTAGCGCCACAGATACGCAGTATTTT
TRBV7-9	TRBJ2-7	-	TRBD2	CASRRAGTSGGHYEQYF	TGTGCCAGCAGACGTGCCGGGACTAGCGGGGGCCACTACGAGCAGTACTTC
TRBV5-6	TRBJ1-5	many	-	CASSFLGGDQPQHF	TGTGCCAGCAGCTTTCTTGGTGGGGATCAGCCCCAGCATTTT
TRBV7-2	TRBJ2-2	-	-	CASSLVAGTNTGELFF	TGTGCCAGCAGCTTAGTCGCAGGGACCAACACCGGGGAGCTGTTTTTT
TRBV5-8	TRBJ2-4	-	-	CASSRSSLVKNIQYF	TGTGCCAGCAGCCGGTCCAGTCTAGTCAAAAACATTCAGTACTTC
TRBV19	TRBJ1-3	-	-	CASSDRDKRGNTIYF	TGTGCCAGTAGTGACCGGGACAAGAGGGGTAACACCATATATTTT
TRBV5-1	TRBJ1-1	many	TRBD1	CASSRDSGLSFF	TGCGCCAGCAGCCGGGACAGTGGCCTCAGCTTCTTT
TRBV14	TRBJ2-1	-	TRBD2	CASSRGLAGVDEQFF	TGTGCCAGCAGCCGAGGACTAGCGGGAGTGGATGAGCAGTTCTTC
TRBV5-5	TRBJ2-5	-	TRBD2	CASSFPPTSRETQYF	TGTGCCAGCAGCTTTCCCCCGACTAGCAGGGAGACCCAGTACTTC
TRBV24-1	TRBJ2-1	once	TRBD2	CATSDPGLAEHEQFF	TGTGCCACCAGTGACCCGGGACTAGCGGAACATGAGCAGTTCTTC
TRBV12-3/TRBV12-4	TRBJ1-2	many	-	CASSDSSYGYTF	TGTGCCAGCAGCGACAGTTCTTATGGCTACACCTTC
TRBV11-2	TRBJ1-5	-	-	CASSLALWQPQHF	TGTGCCAGCAGCTTAGCTTTATGGCAGCCCCAGCATTTT
TRBV5-6	TRBJ1-6	-	-	CASSPSRASYNSPLHF	TGTGCCAGCAGCCCTAGTCGGGCGTCGTATAATTCACCCCTCCACTTT
TRBV10-1	TRBJ2-6	-	-	CAISDTGANVLTF	TGCGCCATCAGTGATACTGGGGCCAACGTCCTGACTTTC
TRBV10-3	TRBJ2-7	few	TRBD2	CAIRGTSGRSSYEQYF	TGTGCCATCAGGGGGACTAGCGGGAGAAGCTCCTACGAGCAGTACTTC
TRBV24-1	TRBJ2-7	-	TRBD1	CATSGQGSNEQYF	TGTGCCACCAGTGGACAGGGGTCTAACGAGCAGTACTTC
TRBV7-2	TRBJ2-7	few	-	CASSLVGRREGEQYF	TGTGCCAGCAGCTTAGTAGGCCGCCGAGAAGGCGAGCAGTACTTC
TRBV5-1	TRBJ2-5	-	-	CASSSGPEQETQYF	TGCGCCAGCAGCTCGGGACCGGAGCAAGAGACCCAGTACTTC
TRBV25-1	TRBJ1-4	many	-	CASSEWGMVDEKLFF	TGTGCCAGCAGTGAATGGGGGATGGTCGATGAAAAACTGTTTTTT
TRBV12-3/TRBV12-4	TRBJ2-1	many	TRBD2	CASSPIAGAPFLNNEQFF	TGTGCCAGCAGTCCAATAGCGGGGGCTCCGTTCCTGAACAATGAGCAGTTCTTC
TRBV19	TRBJ2-1	-	-	CASSMHSLNEQFF	TGTGCCAGTAGTATGCATAGCCTAAATGAGCAGTTCTTC
TRBV19	TRBJ2-3	-	TRBD2	CASRPRGSTDTQYF	TGTGCCAGTAGGCCGCGGGGGAGCACAGATACGCAGTATTTT
TRBV25-1	TRBJ2-6	-	-	CASSDSSGTSGANVLTF	TGTGCCAGCAGTGATTCTTCAGGGACCTCTGGGGCCAACGTCCTGACTTTC
TRBV7-2	TRBJ2-5	few	-	CASSLVGRQTQYF	TGTGCCAGCAGCTTAGTTGGGAGGCAGACCCAGTACTTC
TRBV7-9	TRBJ1-1	few	-	CASSLEGGSEAFF	TGTGCCAGCAGCTTAGAGGGTGGGAGTGAAGCTTTCTTT
TRBV6-1	TRBJ2-7	many	-	CASWAGGHEQYF	TGTGCCAGCTGGGCAGGGGGGCACGAGCAGTACTTC
TRBV12-3/TRBV12-4	TRBJ1-2	once	-	CASSWSSGYTF	TGTGCCAGCAGTTGGTCAAGTGGCTACACCTTC